The entry below describes one T cell receptor beta chain. The CDR3 runs to 16 residues. Germline assignment: CDR1 SEHNR and CDR2 FQNEAQ (reference sequence). With V trimmed by 5 bases and J by 4 bases, 11 bases remained unmatched. This sample was taken from a study of blood T cell repertoires in COVID-19. Study-level background: Donors in the United States, Italy and Spain gave samples during acute or convalescent COVID-19. Sample material is recorded as cDNA or gDNA derived from T cells, B-cell-depleted T cells, or PBMCs.

Per the study methods: Amplification of reference gene primers provided the estimated nucleated cell counts. Measured with immunoSEQ multiplex PCR; TCRdb has only the in-frame clones, and not every one. That table gives V, J and clone size, and the DNA gave D and trimming. The table records 110,000 to 150,000 clones, 80% to 90% of them present only once. Input material: peripheral blood. The chain joins TRBV7-9 to TRBJ1-1, with 9 bases fitting TRBD1. The clonotype comes from an older woman with acute or convalescent COVID-19. The CDR3 sequence is CASSTPRQGGGTEAFF. The CDR3 DNA is TGTGCCAGCAGCACTCCCAGACAGGGGGGCGGCACTGAAGCTTTCTTT.